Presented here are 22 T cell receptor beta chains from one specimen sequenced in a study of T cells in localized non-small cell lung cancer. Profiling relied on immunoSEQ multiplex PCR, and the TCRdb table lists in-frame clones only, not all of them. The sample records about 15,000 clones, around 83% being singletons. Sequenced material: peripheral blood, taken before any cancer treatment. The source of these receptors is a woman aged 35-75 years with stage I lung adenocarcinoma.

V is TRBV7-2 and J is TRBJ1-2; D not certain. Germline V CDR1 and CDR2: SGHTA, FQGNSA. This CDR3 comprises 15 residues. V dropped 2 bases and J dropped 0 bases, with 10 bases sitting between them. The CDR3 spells CASSLFQIPNYGYTF. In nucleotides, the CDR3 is TGTGCCAGCAGCTTATTTCAGATACCTAACTATGGCTACACCTTC.

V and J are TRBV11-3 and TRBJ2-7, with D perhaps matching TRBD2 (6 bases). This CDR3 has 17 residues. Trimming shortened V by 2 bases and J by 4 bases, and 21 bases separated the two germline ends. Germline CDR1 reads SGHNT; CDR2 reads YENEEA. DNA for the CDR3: TGTGCCAGCAGCTTAATAGACAGCGGGTTGGAGAGATACGAGCAGTACTTC. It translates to CASSLIDSGLERYEQYF. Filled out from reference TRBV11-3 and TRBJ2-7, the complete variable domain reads EAGVVQSPRYKIIEKKQPVAFWCNPISGHNTLYWYLQNLGQGPELLIRYENEEAVDDSQLPKDRFSAERLKGVDSTLKIQPAELGDSAVYLCASSLIDSGLERYEQYFGPGTRLTVT.

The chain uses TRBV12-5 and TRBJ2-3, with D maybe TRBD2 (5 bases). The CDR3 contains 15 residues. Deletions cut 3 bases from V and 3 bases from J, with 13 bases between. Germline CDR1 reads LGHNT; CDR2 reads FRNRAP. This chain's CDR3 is CASGFREPDTDTQYF. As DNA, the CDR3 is TGTGCTAGTGGTTTTAGGGAGCCGGATACAGATACGCAGTATTTT.

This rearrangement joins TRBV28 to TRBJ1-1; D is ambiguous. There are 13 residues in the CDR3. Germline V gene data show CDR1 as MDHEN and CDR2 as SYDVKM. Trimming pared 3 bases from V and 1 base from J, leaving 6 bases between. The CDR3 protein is CASSFPTNTEAFF. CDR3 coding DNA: TGTGCCAGCAGTTTCCCTACGAACACTGAAGCTTTCTTT.

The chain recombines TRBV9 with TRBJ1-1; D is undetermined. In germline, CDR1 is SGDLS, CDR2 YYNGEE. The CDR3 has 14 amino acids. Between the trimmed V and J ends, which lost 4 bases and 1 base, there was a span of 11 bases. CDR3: CASSPRAENTEAFF. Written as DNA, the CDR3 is TGTGCCAGCAGCCCAAGGGCAGAGAACACTGAAGCTTTCTTT.

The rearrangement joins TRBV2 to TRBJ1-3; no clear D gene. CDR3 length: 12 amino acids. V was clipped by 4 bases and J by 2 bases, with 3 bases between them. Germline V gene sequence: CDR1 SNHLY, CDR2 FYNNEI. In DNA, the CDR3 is TGTGCCAGCAGTGGAGCTGGAAACACCATATATTTT. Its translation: CASSGAGNTIYF.

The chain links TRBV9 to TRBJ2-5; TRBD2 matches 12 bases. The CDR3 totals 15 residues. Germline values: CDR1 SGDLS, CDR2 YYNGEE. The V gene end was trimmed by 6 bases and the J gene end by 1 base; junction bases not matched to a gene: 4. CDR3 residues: CASTKLAGGQETQYF. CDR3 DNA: TGTGCCAGCACCAAACTAGCGGGGGGCCAAGAGACCCAGTACTTC.

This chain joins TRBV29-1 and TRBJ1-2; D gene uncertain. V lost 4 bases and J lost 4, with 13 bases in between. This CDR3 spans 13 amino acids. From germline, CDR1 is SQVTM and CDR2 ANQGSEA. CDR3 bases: TGCAGCGTTGCCCGGGGTATCTCCTATGGCTACACCTTC. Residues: CSVARGISYGYTF. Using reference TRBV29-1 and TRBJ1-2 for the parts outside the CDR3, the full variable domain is SAVISQKPSRDICQRGTSLTIQCQVDSQVTMMFWYRQQPGQSLTLIATANQGSEATYESGFVIDKFPISRPNLTFSTLTVSNMSPEDSSIYLCSVARGISYGYTFGSGTRLTVV.

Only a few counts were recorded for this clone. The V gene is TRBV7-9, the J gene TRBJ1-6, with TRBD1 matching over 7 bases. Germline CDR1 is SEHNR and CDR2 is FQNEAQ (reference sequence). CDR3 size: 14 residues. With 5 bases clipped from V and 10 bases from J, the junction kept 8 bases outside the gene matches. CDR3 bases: TGTGCCAGCAGCGAAAGACAGGGTCGCTCACCCCTCCACTTT. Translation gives CASSERQGRSPLHF.

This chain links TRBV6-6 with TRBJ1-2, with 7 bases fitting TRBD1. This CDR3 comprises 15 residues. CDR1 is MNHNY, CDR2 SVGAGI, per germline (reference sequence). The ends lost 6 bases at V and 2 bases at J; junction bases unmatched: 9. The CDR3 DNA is TGTGCCAGCAGCCACCGGACAGGCGTGAACTATGGCTACACCTTC. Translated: CASSHRTGVNYGYTF.

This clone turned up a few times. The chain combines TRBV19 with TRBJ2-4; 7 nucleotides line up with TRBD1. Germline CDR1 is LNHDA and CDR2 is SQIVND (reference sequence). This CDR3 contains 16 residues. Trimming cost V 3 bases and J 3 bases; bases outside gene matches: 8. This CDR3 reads CASSIETGFIKNIQYF. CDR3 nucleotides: TGTGCCAGTAGTATTGAGACAGGGTTTATCAAAAACATTCAGTACTTC.

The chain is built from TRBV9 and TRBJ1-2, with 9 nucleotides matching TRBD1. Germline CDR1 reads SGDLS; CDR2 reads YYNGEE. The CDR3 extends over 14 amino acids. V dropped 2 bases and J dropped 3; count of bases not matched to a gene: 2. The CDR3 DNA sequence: TGTGCCAGCAGCGTGGGACAGGGAGACTATGGCTACACCTTC. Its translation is CASSVGQGDYGYTF. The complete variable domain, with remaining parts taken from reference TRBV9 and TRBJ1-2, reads DSGVTQTPKHLITATGQRVTLRCSPRSGDLSVYWYQQSLDQGLQFLIQYYNGEERAKGNILERFSAQQFPDLHSELNLSSLELGDSALYFCASSVGQGDYGYTFGSGTRLTVV.

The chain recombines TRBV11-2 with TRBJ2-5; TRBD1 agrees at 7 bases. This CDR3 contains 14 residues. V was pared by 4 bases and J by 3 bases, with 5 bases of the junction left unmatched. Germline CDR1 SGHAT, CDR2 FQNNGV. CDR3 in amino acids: CASSSRGKKETQYF. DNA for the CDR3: TGTGCCAGCAGCTCCAGGGGGAAAAAAGAGACCCAGTACTTC.

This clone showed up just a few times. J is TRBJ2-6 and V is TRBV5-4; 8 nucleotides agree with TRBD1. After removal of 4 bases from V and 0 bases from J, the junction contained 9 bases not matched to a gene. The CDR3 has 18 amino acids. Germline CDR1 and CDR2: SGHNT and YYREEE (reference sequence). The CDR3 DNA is TGTGCCAGCAGCCTGGGACAGGCAGTTATCTCTGGGGCCAACGTCCTGACTTTC. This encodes CASSLGQAVISGANVLTF.

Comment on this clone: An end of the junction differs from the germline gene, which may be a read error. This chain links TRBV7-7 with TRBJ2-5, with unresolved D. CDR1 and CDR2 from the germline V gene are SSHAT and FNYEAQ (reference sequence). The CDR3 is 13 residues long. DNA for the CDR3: TGTGCTAGCAGCTTAGAACCGGTCGAGACCCAGTACTTC. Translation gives CASSLEPVETQYF.

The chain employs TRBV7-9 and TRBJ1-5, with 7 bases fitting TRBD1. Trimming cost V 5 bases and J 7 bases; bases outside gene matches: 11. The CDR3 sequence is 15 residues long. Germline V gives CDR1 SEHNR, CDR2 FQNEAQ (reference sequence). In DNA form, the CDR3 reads TGTGCCAGCAGCCTGACAGGGATGGGGAACCAGCCCCAGCATTTT. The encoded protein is CASSLTGMGNQPQHF. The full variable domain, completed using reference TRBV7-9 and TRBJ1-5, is DTGVSQNPRHKITKRGQNVTFRCDPISEHNRLYWYRQTLGQGPEFLTYFQNEAQLEKSRLLSDRFSAERPKGSFSTLEIQRTEQGDSAMYLCASSLTGMGNQPQHFGDGTRLSIL.

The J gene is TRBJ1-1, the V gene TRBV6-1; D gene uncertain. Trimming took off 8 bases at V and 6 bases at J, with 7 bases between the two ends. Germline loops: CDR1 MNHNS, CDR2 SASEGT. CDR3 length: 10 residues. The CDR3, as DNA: TGTGCCAGCGTGGGTCCTGAAGCTTTCTTT. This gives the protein CASVGPEAFF.

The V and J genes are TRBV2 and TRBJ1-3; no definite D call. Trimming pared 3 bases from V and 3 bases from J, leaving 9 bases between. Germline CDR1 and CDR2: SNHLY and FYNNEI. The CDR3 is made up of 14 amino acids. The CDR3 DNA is TGTGCCAGCAGTGAGACGGCTGTTGGAAACACCATATATTTT. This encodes CASSETAVGNTIYF.

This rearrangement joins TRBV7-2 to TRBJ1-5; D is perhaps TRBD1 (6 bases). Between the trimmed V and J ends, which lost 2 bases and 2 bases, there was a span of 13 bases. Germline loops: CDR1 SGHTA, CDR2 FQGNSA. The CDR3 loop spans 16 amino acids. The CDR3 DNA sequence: TGTGCCAGCAGCTTAAGGGCAGGGGAGGGCAATCAGCCCCAGCATTTT. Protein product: CASSLRAGEGNQPQHF.

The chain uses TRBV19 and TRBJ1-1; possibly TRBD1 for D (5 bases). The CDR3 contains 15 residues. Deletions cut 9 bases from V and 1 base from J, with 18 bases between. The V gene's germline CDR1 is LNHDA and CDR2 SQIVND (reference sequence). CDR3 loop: CASYKEQGWNTEAFF. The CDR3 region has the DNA TGTGCCAGCTATAAGGAGCAGGGATGGAACACTGAAGCTTTCTTT.

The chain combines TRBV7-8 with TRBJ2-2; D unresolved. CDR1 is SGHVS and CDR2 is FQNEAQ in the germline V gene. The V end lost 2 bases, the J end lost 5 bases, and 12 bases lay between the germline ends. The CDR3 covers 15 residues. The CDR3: CASSLLAENTGELFF. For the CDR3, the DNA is TGTGCCAGCAGCTTACTGGCGGAGAATACCGGGGAGCTGTTTTTT.

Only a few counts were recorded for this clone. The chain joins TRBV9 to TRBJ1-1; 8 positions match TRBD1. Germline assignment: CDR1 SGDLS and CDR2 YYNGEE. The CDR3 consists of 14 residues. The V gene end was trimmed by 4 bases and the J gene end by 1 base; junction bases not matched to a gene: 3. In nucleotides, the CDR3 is TGTGCCAGCAGCCCAACAGGGGGGAACACTGAAGCTTTCTTT. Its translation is CASSPTGGNTEAFF.